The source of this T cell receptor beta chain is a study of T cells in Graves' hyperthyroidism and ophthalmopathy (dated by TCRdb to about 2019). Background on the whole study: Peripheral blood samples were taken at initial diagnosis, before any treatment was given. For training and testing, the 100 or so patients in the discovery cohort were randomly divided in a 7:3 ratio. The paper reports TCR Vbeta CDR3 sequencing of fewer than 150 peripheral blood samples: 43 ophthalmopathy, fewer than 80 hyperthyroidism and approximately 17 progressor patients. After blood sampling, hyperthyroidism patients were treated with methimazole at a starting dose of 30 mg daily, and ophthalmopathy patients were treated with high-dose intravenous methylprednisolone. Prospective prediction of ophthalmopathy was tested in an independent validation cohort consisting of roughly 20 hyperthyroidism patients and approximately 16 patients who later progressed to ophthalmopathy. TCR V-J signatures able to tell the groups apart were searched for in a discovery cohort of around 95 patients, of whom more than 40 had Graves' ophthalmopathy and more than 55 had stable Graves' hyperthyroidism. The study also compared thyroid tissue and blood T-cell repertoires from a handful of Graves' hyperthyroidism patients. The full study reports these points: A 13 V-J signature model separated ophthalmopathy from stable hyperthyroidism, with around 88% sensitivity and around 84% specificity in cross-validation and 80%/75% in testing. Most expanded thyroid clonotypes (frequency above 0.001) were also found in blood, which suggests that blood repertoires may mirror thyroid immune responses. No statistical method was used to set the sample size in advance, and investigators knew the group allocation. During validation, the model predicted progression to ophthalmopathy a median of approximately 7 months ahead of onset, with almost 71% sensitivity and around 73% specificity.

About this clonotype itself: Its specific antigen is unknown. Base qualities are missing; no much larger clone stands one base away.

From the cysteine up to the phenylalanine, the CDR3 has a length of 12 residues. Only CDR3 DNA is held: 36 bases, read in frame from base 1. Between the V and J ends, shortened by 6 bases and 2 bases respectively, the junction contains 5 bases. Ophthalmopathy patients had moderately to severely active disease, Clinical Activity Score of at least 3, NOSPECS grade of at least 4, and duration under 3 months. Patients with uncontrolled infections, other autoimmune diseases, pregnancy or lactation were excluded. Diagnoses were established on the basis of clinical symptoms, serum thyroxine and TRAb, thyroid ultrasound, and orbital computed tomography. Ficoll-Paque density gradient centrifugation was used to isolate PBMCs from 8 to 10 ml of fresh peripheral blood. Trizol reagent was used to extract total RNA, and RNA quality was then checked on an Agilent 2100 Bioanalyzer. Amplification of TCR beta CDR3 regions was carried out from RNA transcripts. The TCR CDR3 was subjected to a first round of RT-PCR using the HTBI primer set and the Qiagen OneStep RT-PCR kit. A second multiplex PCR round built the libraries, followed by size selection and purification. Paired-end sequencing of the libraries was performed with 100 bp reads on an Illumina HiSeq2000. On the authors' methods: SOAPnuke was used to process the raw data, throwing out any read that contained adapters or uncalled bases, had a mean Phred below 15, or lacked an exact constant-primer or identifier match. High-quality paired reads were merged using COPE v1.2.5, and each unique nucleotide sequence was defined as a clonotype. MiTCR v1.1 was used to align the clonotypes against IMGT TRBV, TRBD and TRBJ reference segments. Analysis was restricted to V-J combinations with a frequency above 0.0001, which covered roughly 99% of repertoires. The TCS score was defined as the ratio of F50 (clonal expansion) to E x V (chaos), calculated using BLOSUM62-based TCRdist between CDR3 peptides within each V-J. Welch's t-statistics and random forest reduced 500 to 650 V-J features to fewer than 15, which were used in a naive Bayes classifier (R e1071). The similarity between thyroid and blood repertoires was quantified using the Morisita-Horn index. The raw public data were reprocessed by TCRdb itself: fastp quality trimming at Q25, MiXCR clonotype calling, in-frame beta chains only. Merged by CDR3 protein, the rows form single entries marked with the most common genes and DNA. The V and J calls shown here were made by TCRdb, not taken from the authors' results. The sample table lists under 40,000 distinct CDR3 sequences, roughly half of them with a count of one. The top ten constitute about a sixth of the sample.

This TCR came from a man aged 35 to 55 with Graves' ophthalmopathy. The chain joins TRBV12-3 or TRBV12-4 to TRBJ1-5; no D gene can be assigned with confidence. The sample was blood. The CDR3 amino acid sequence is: CASSVGNQPQHF. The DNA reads TGTGCCAGCAGCGTGGGCAATCAGCCCCAGCATTTT.